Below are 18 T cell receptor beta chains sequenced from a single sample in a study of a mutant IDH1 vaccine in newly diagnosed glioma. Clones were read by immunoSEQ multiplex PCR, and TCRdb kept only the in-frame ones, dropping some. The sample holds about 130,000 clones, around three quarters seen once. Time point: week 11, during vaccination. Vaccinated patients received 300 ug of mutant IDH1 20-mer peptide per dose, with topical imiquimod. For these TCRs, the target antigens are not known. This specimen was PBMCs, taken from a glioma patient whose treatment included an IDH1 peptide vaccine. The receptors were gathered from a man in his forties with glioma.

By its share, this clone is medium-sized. In DNA, the CDR3 is TGCGCCAGCAGCACTAGCGGGACTGACTATCAGCCCCAGCATTTT. This translates into CASSTSGTDYQPQHF. The chain links TRBV4-3 to TRBJ1-5, with D possibly matching TRBD1 (5 bases). CDR3 length: 15 residues. V dropped 5 bases and J dropped 5 bases, with 16 bases sitting between them. Germline V CDR1 and CDR2: LGHNA, YSLEER.

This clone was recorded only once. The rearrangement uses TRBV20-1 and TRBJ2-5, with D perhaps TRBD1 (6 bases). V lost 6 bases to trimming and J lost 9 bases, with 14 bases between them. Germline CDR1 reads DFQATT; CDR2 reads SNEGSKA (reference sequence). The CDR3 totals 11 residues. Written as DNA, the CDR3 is TGCAGTGCCCCGACAGGTCCGGCCCAGTACTTC. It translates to CSAPTGPAQYF.

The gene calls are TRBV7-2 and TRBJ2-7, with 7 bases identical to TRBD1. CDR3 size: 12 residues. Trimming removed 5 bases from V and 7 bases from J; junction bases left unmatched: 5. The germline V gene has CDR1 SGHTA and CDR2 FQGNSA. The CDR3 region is CASSQTGREQYF. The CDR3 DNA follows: TGTGCCAGCAGCCAGACAGGGAGAGAGCAGTACTTC.

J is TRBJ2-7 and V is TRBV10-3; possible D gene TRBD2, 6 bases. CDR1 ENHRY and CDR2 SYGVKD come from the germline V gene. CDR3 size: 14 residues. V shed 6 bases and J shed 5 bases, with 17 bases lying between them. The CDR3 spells CAISGGTSFHEQYF. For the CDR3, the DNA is TGTGCCATCAGCGGAGGGACTTCCTTCCACGAGCAGTACTTC.

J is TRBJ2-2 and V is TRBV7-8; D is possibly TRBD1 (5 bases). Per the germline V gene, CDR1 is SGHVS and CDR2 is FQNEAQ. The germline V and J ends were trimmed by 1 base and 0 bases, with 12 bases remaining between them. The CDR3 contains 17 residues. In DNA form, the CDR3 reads TGTGCCAGCAGCTTAGGGGGCTCCAGTGCGAACACCGGGGAGCTGTTTTTT. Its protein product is CASSLGGSSANTGELFF.

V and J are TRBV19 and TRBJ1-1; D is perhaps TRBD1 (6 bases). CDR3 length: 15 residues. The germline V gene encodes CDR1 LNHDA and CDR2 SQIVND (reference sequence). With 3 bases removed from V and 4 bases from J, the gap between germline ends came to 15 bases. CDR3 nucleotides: TGTGCCAGTAGTATTTTAGGGGGGCAGATCACTGAAGCTTTCTTT. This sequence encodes CASSILGGQITEAFF.

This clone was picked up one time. This chain's CDR3 is CASSVWSGSYEQYF. CDR3 coding DNA: TGTGCCAGCAGCGTCTGGAGCGGGAGCTACGAGCAGTACTTC. The chain has TRBV7-2 and TRBJ2-7; TRBD2 aligns across 8 bases. This CDR3 contains 14 residues. Germline trimming cut 5 bases from V and 3 bases from J; bases unmatched to any gene: 6. Germline V CDR1 and CDR2: SGHTA, FQGNSA.

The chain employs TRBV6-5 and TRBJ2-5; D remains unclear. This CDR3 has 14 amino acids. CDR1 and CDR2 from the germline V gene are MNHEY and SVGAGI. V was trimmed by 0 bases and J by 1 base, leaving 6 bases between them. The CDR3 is CASSYSGFQETQYF. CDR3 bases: TGTGCCAGCAGTTACTCGGGATTCCAAGAGACCCAGTACTTC.

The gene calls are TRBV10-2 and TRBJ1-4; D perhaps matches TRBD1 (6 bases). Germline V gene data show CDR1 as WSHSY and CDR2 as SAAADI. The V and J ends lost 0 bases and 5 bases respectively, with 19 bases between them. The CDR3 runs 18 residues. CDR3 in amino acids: CASSESRRVGGGNEKLFF. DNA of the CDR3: TGCGCCAGCAGTGAGTCCCGGCGGGTTGGAGGGGGGAATGAAAAACTGTTTTTT.

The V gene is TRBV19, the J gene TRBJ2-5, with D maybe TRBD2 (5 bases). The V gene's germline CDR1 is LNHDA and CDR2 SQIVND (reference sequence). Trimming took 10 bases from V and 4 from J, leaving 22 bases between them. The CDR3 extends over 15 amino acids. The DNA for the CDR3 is TGTGCCACCTCGTCCTCCGGCGCGAGGGCAGAGACCCAGTACTTC. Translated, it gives CATSSSGARAETQYF.

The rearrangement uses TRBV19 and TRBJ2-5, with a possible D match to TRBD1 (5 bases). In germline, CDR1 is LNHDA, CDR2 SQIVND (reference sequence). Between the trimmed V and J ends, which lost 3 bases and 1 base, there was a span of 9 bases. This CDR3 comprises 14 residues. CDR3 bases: TGTGCCAGTAGTATGTTTACAGGCCAAGAGACCCAGTACTTC. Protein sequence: CASSMFTGQETQYF. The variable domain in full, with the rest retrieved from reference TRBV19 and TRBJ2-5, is DGGITQSPKYLFRKEGQNVTLSCEQNLNHDAMYWYRQDPGQGLRLIYYSQIVNDFQKGDIAEGYSVSREKKESFPLTVTSAQKNPTAFYLCASSMFTGQETQYFGPGTRLLVL.

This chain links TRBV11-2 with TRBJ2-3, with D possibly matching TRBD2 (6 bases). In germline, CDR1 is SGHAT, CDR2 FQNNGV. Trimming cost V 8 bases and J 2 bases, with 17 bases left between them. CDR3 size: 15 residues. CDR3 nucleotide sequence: TGTGCCAGCTCCCGGGGGTGGGGGGTCACAGATACGCAGTATTTT. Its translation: CASSRGWGVTDTQYF.

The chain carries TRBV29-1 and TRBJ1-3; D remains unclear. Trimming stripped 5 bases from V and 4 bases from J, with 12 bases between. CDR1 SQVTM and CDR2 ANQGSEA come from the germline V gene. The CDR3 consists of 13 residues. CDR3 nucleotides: TGCAGCGTTCAAACTGGTGCAGGAAACACCATATATTTT. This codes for CSVQTGAGNTIYF.

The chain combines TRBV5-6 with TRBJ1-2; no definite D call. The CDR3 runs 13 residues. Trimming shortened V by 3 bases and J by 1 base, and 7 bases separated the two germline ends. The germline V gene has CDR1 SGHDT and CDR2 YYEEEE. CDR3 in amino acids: CASSYGGNYGYTF. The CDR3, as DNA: TGTGCCAGCAGCTACGGTGGTAACTATGGCTACACCTTC. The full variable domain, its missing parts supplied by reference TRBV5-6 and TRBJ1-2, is DAGVTQSPTHLIKTRGQQVTLRCSPKSGHDTVSWYQQALGQGPQFIFQYYEEEERQRGNFPDRFSGHQFPNYSSELNVNALLLGDSALYLCASSYGGNYGYTFGSGTRLTVV.

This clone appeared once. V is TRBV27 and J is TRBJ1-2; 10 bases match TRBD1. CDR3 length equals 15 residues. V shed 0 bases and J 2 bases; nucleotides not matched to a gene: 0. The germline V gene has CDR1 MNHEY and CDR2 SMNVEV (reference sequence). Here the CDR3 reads CASSLSDRGNYGYTF. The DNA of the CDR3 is TGTGCCAGCAGTTTATCGGACAGGGGGAACTATGGCTACACCTTC.

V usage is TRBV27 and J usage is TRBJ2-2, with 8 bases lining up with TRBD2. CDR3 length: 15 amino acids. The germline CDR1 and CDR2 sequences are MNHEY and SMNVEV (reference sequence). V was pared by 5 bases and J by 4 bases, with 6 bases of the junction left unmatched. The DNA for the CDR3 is TGTGCCAGCAGTACGGTAGCGGGAAGCACCGGGGAGCTGTTTTTT. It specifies CASSTVAGSTGELFF.

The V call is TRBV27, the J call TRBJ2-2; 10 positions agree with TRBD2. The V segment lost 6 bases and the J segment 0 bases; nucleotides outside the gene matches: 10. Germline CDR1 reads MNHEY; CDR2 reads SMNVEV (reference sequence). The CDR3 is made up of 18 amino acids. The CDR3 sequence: CASRSTGTSAPNTGELFF. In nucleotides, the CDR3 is TGTGCCAGCAGGTCAACCGGGACTAGCGCCCCGAACACCGGGGAGCTGTTTTTT.

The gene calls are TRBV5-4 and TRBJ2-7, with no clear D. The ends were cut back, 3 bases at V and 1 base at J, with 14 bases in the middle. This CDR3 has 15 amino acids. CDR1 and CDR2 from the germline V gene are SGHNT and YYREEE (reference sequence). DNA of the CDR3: TGTGCCAGCAGCTCCGCTAGGACCGATTCCTACGAGCAGTACTTC. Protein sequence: CASSSARTDSYEQYF. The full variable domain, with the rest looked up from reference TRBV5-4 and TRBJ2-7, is ETGVTQSPTHLIKTRGQQVTLRCSSQSGHNTVSWYQQALGQGPQFIFQYYREEENGRGNFPPRFSGLQFPNYSSELNVNALELDDSALYLCASSSARTDSYEQYFGPGTRLTVT.